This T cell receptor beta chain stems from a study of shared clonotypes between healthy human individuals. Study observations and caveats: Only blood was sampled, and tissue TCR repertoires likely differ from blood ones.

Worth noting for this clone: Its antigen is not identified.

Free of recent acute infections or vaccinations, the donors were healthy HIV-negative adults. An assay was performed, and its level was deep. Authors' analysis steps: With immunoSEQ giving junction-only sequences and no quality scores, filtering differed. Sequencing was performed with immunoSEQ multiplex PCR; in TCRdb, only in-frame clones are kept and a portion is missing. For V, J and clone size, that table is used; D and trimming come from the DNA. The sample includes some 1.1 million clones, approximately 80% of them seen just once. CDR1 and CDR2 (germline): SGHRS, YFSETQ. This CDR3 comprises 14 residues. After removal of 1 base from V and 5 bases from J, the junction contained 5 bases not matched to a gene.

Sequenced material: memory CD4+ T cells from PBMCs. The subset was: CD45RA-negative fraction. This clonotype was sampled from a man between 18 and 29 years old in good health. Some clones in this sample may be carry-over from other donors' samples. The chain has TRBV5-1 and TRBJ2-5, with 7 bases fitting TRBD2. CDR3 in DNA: TGCGCCAGCAGCTTGCGGGGGGACCGGGAGACCCAGTACTTC. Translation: CASSLRGDRETQYF.